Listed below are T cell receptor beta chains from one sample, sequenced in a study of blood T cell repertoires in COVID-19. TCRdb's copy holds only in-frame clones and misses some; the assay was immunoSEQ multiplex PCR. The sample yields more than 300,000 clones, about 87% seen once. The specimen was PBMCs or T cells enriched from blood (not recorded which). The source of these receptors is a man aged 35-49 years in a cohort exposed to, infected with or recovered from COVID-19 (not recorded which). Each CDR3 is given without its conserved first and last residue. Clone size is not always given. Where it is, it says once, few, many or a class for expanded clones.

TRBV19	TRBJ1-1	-	ASSTRMMNTEAF
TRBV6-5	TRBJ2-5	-	ASNPGQTYQETQY
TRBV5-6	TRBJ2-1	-	ASTPTGAGNEQF
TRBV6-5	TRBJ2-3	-	ASSYSGQSTDTQY
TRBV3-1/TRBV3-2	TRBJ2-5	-	ASSQVQIETQY
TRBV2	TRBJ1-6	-	ASTDRGRYNSPLH
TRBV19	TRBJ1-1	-	ASSIKGDTEAF
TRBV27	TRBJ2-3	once	ASRPDRGRTDTQY
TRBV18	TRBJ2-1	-	ASSPGTGTHNEQF
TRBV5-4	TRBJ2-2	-	ASSHGDFLNTGELF
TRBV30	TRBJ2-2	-	ACRVHTGELF
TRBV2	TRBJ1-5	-	ATAKWRDSNQPQH
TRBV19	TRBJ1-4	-	ASSTPRGQSTNEKLF
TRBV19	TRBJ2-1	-	ASSRGAISYNEQF
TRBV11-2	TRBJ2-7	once	ASSFAGRPYEQY
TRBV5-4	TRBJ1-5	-	ASSRGINQPQH
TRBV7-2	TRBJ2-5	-	ASSKDRVETQY
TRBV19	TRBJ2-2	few	ASSLWASGNTGELF
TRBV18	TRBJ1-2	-	ASSPEGNLYGYT
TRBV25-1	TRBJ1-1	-	ASSRSGQNEAF
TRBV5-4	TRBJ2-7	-	ASSLPGQGLSYEQY
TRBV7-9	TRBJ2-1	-	ASSSKPGLVGGEQF
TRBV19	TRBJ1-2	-	ASSIIGGRGYGYT
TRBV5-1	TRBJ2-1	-	ASSPTGLRGNEQF
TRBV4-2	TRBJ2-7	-	ASSQMGGRTNEQY
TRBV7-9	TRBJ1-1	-	ASSLWDSSTGAF
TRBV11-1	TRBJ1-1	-	ASSPGGKNTEAF
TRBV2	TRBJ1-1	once	ASSEPRDTEAF
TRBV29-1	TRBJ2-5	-	SAALETQY
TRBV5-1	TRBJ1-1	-	ASSPGSMNTEAF
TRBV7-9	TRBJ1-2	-	ASSLGQNNYGYT
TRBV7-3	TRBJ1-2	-	ASSPQGRGDGYT
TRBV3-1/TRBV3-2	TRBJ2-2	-	ASSRQLAGITGELF
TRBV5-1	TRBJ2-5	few	ASRLEQETQY
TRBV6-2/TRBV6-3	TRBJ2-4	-	ASSYPGGAKNIQY
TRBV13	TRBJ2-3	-	ASSLGWATDTQY
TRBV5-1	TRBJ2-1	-	ASSGRDRANEQF
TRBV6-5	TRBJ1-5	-	ASSYGRRGSGQPQH
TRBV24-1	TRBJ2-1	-	ATSPTSGTHNEQF
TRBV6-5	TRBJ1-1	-	ASSYRIRGAEAF
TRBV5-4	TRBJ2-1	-	ASSFLTGSPYNEQF